This is a list of T cell receptor beta chains from one sample in a study of T cells after yellow fever vaccination. Each CDR3 protein is one row after TCRdb ran MiXCR on the 5' RACE reads. The repertoire holds about 75,000 distinct CDR3 sequences, with more than 5.5% as singletons. The material sequenced was CD8+ T cells sorted from PBMCs, taken 10 to 11 days after the first yellow fever vaccination. Receptor source: a man younger than 35 who received the YFV17D yellow fever vaccine. Each CDR3 is given with its conserved first and last residue. Each record gives: CDR3 protein, CDR3 DNA, clone size, J gene, D gene, V gene. D genes are given only for firm matches. Where a row states a size, it is once, few, many or the class of an expanded clone; other rows omit it.

cdr3_aa: CASSQGTGGADTQYF; cdr3_nt: TGTGCCAGCAGCCAAGGGACAGGGGGCGCAGATACGCAGTATTTT; clone_size: many; j_call: TRBJ2-3; d_call: TRBD1; v_call: TRBV4-2
cdr3_aa: CASSPTFSSTDTQYF; cdr3_nt: TGTGCCAGCAGCCCGACATTCAGTAGCACAGATACGCAGTATTTT; clone_size: many; j_call: TRBJ2-3; d_call: .; v_call: TRBV4-2
cdr3_aa: CASSRTVTNEKLFF; cdr3_nt: TGTGCCAGCAGCCGGACGGTAACTAATGAAAAACTGTTTTTT; clone_size: .; j_call: TRBJ1-4; d_call: .; v_call: TRBV12-3/TRBV12-4
cdr3_aa: CASTGFGGLLYEQYF; cdr3_nt: TGTGCCAGCACCGGCTTCGGGGGACTATTGTACGAGCAGTACTTC; clone_size: few; j_call: TRBJ2-7; d_call: TRBD2; v_call: TRBV11-2
cdr3_aa: CVSSTGTSGASYEQYF; cdr3_nt: TGTGTCAGCAGCACCGGGACTAGCGGGGCCTCCTACGAGCAGTACTTC; clone_size: .; j_call: TRBJ2-7; d_call: TRBD2; v_call: TRBV7-6
cdr3_aa: CASSLWSGTEAFF; cdr3_nt: TGTGCCAGCAGCTTATGGTCCGGCACTGAAGCTTTCTTT; clone_size: few; j_call: TRBJ1-1; d_call: .; v_call: TRBV11-2
cdr3_aa: CASSLRGSLATEAFF; cdr3_nt: TGCGCCAGCAGCCTTCGTGGAAGTCTTGCCACTGAAGCTTTCTTT; clone_size: many; j_call: TRBJ1-1; d_call: .; v_call: TRBV4-1
cdr3_aa: CAWKIAGFNYNSPLHF; cdr3_nt: TGTGCCTGGAAAATCGCGGGGTTTAATTATAATTCACCCCTCCACTTT; clone_size: few; j_call: TRBJ1-6; d_call: .; v_call: TRBV30
cdr3_aa: CASRTGQGGFYNEQFF; cdr3_nt: TGTGCCAGCAGGACCGGACAGGGTGGGTTTTACAATGAGCAGTTCTTC; clone_size: few; j_call: TRBJ2-1; d_call: TRBD1; v_call: TRBV5-5
cdr3_aa: CASSLGTASGRTDTQYF; cdr3_nt: TGTGCCAGCAGCCTCGGGACGGCTAGCGGGCGGACAGATACGCAGTATTTT; clone_size: many; j_call: TRBJ2-3; d_call: TRBD2; v_call: TRBV6-1
cdr3_aa: CASSLFGTGGSYEQYF; cdr3_nt: TGTGCCAGCAGTTTATTCGGGACAGGGGGCTCGTACGAGCAGTACTTC; clone_size: many; j_call: TRBJ2-7; d_call: TRBD1; v_call: TRBV27
cdr3_aa: CASSLADRLSGEQYF; cdr3_nt: TGCGCCAGCAGCTTGGCCGATCGGCTAAGTGGCGAGCAGTACTTC; clone_size: .; j_call: TRBJ2-7; d_call: .; v_call: TRBV5-1
cdr3_aa: CISVPEVSGPGRVDTQYF; cdr3_nt: .; clone_size: few; j_call: TRBJ2-3; d_call: .; v_call: TRBV7-5
cdr3_aa: CASSSPMGSGEDNEQFF; cdr3_nt: TGTGCCAGCAGCTCCCCGATGGGTAGCGGGGAGGACAATGAGCAGTTCTTC; clone_size: many; j_call: TRBJ2-1; d_call: TRBD2; v_call: TRBV7-9
cdr3_aa: CASSRTIDRGPNYGYTF; cdr3_nt: TGCGCCAGCAGCCGTACTATAGACAGGGGCCCTAACTATGGCTACACCTTC; clone_size: .; j_call: TRBJ1-2; d_call: TRBD1; v_call: TRBV4-3
cdr3_aa: CASGLQGADNYGYTF; cdr3_nt: TGTGCTAGTGGTTTACAGGGTGCCGACAACTATGGCTACACCTTC; clone_size: many; j_call: TRBJ1-2; d_call: .; v_call: TRBV12-5
cdr3_aa: CASKASGGASYEQYF; cdr3_nt: TGTGCCAGCAAGGCTAGCGGGGGGGCATCCTACGAGCAGTACTTC; clone_size: many; j_call: TRBJ2-7; d_call: TRBD2; v_call: TRBV10-3
cdr3_aa: CASSQDLGGLGELFF; cdr3_nt: TGCGCCAGCAGCCAAGATTTAGGTGGACTTGGGGAGCTGTTTTTT; clone_size: few; j_call: TRBJ2-2; d_call: .; v_call: TRBV4-3
cdr3_aa: CASSYSERGSQETQYF; cdr3_nt: TGTGCCAGCAGTTACTCGGAGCGGGGGAGCCAAGAGACCCAGTACTTC; clone_size: few; j_call: TRBJ2-5; d_call: TRBD2; v_call: TRBV6-5
cdr3_aa: CASSILAGGSFGKNIQYF; cdr3_nt: TGTGCCAGCAGCATACTAGCGGGGGGCTCCTTCGGCAAAAACATTCAGTACTTC; clone_size: few; j_call: TRBJ2-4; d_call: TRBD2; v_call: TRBV11-2
cdr3_aa: CASRRGQANTGELFF; cdr3_nt: TGTGCCAGCAGGAGAGGACAGGCTAACACCGGGGAGCTGTTTTTT; clone_size: few; j_call: TRBJ2-2; d_call: TRBD1; v_call: TRBV6-1
cdr3_aa: CASSETGGAADTQYF; cdr3_nt: TGTGCCAGCAGTGAAACCGGGGGGGCCGCAGATACGCAGTATTTT; clone_size: many; j_call: TRBJ2-3; d_call: TRBD2; v_call: TRBV6-4
cdr3_aa: CAISERQGSNQPQHF; cdr3_nt: TGTGCCATCAGTGAGCGACAGGGGAGCAATCAGCCCCAGCATTTT; clone_size: many; j_call: TRBJ1-5; d_call: TRBD1; v_call: TRBV10-3
cdr3_aa: CAISDSTGGGSQPQHF; cdr3_nt: TGTGCCATCAGTGACTCCACAGGGGGCGGGAGTCAGCCCCAGCATTTT; clone_size: many; j_call: TRBJ1-5; d_call: TRBD1; v_call: TRBV10-3
cdr3_aa: CASSLADRVRNEQFF; cdr3_nt: TGTGCCAGCAGCTTAGCGGACAGGGTCCGTAATGAGCAGTTCTTC; clone_size: .; j_call: TRBJ2-1; d_call: TRBD1; v_call: TRBV7-6
cdr3_aa: CSAQMGRNEQFF; cdr3_nt: TGCAGTGCTCAGATGGGGAGGAATGAGCAGTTCTTC; clone_size: many; j_call: TRBJ2-1; d_call: .; v_call: TRBV20-1
cdr3_aa: CASSPVSFGGAYNEQFF; cdr3_nt: TGTGCCAGCAGCCCCGTATCCTTCGGGGGGGCCTACAATGAGCAGTTCTTC; clone_size: few; j_call: TRBJ2-1; d_call: TRBD2; v_call: TRBV7-2
cdr3_aa: CASSVRFQGAQETQYF; cdr3_nt: TGCGCCAGCAGTGTTCGCTTCCAGGGAGCCCAAGAGACCCAGTACTTC; clone_size: many; j_call: TRBJ2-5; d_call: .; v_call: TRBV4-1
cdr3_aa: CASSLLVLTDTQYF; cdr3_nt: TGTGCCAGCAGCTTGTTAGTACTCACAGATACGCAGTATTTT; clone_size: many; j_call: TRBJ2-3; d_call: .; v_call: TRBV7-9
cdr3_aa: CASSSPGVAYEQYF; cdr3_nt: TGTGCCAGCAGCTCCCCAGGGGTCGCATACGAGCAGTACTTC; clone_size: few; j_call: TRBJ2-7; d_call: .; v_call: TRBV7-2
cdr3_aa: CASSPEDYYNEQFF; cdr3_nt: TGCGCCAGCAGCCCAGAGGACTACTACAATGAGCAGTTCTTC; clone_size: .; j_call: TRBJ2-1; d_call: .; v_call: TRBV5-1
cdr3_aa: CASSFRFEETAFF; cdr3_nt: TGTGCCAGCAGCTTTAGGTTTGAGGAGACAGCTTTCTTT; clone_size: .; j_call: TRBJ1-1; d_call: .; v_call: TRBV11-3
cdr3_aa: CASSRSATQYF; cdr3_nt: TGTGCCAGCTCCCGTTCGGCCACCCAGTACTTC; clone_size: .; j_call: TRBJ2-5; d_call: .; v_call: TRBV3-1
cdr3_aa: CASSLERLDADTQYF; cdr3_nt: TGTGCCAGCAGCTTAGAAAGGCTGGACGCAGATACGCAGTATTTT; clone_size: few; j_call: TRBJ2-3; d_call: .; v_call: TRBV7-6
cdr3_aa: CASGSPPSEQETQYF; cdr3_nt: TGTGCTAGTGGTTCCCCCCCGAGTGAACAAGAGACCCAGTACTTC; clone_size: many; j_call: TRBJ2-5; d_call: .; v_call: TRBV12-5
cdr3_aa: CSVQVKGAGEGNEQFF; cdr3_nt: TGCAGCGTTCAGGTGAAGGGGGCAGGGGAAGGCAATGAGCAGTTCTTC; clone_size: many; j_call: TRBJ2-1; d_call: TRBD1; v_call: TRBV29-1
cdr3_aa: CASSSRQGARNTEAFF; cdr3_nt: TGCGCCAGCAGCTCCAGACAGGGGGCCCGGAACACTGAAGCTTTCTTT; clone_size: many; j_call: TRBJ1-1; d_call: TRBD1; v_call: TRBV5-1
cdr3_aa: CASSVYDGSSYEQYF; cdr3_nt: TGTGCCAGCAGCGTGTATGACGGGAGCTCCTACGAGCAGTACTTC; clone_size: .; j_call: TRBJ2-7; d_call: .; v_call: TRBV9
cdr3_aa: CASSEGLSLADTQYF; cdr3_nt: TGCGCCAGCAGCGAGGGACTTTCCCTAGCAGATACGCAGTATTTT; clone_size: many; j_call: TRBJ2-3; d_call: .; v_call: TRBV5-1
cdr3_aa: CASSLALLGQHGYTF; cdr3_nt: TGTGCCAGCAGTTTAGCGCTGCTCGGACAGCATGGCTACACCTTC; clone_size: many; j_call: TRBJ1-2; d_call: .; v_call: TRBV12-3/TRBV12-4
cdr3_aa: CASGLLSTGSDTEAFF; cdr3_nt: TGTGCTAGTGGTTTGCTAAGCACAGGGTCGGACACTGAAGCTTTCTTT; clone_size: .; j_call: TRBJ1-1; d_call: .; v_call: TRBV12-5
cdr3_aa: CASSARLAGGPYEQYF; cdr3_nt: TGTGCCAGCAGCGCCAGACTAGCGGGGGGTCCCTACGAGCAGTACTTC; clone_size: few; j_call: TRBJ2-7; d_call: TRBD2; v_call: TRBV7-6
cdr3_aa: CASSRGAGNTGELFF; cdr3_nt: TGTGCCAGCAGTCGGGGGGCTGGGAACACCGGGGAGCTGTTTTTT; clone_size: few; j_call: TRBJ2-2; d_call: .; v_call: TRBV28
cdr3_aa: CASSLAVLDKYEQFF; cdr3_nt: TGCGCCAGCAGCTTGGCCGTGCTAGATAAATATGAGCAGTTCTTC; clone_size: many; j_call: TRBJ2-1; d_call: .; v_call: TRBV5-1
cdr3_aa: CAISEWDSSGANVLTF; cdr3_nt: TGTGCCATCTCCGAATGGGACTCTTCTGGGGCCAACGTCCTGACTTTC; clone_size: few; j_call: TRBJ2-6; d_call: .; v_call: TRBV10-3
cdr3_aa: CASSLVSRAAIF; cdr3_nt: TGTGCCAGCAGCTTAGTCTCCAGGGCTGCGATCTTC; clone_size: many; j_call: TRBJ2-1; d_call: .; v_call: TRBV7-9
cdr3_aa: CASSLAGFQETQYF; cdr3_nt: TGTGCCAGCAGCTTGGCGGGATTCCAAGAGACCCAGTACTTC; clone_size: many; j_call: TRBJ2-5; d_call: .; v_call: TRBV5-6
cdr3_aa: CASSWVGQGYEQYF; cdr3_nt: TGTGCCAGCAGCTGGGTCGGACAGGGCTACGAGCAGTACTTC; clone_size: many; j_call: TRBJ2-7; d_call: TRBD1; v_call: TRBV7-9
cdr3_aa: CAISDGTGGGEQYF; cdr3_nt: TGTGCCATCAGTGATGGGACAGGCGGCGGCGAGCAGTACTTC; clone_size: few; j_call: TRBJ2-7; d_call: TRBD1; v_call: TRBV10-3
cdr3_aa: CASSIDLGLAGAAGELFF; cdr3_nt: TGTGCCAGTAGTATAGATCTCGGACTAGCGGGGGCGGCCGGGGAGCTGTTTTTT; clone_size: few; j_call: TRBJ2-2; d_call: TRBD2; v_call: TRBV19
cdr3_aa: CASSLSSPWPGELFF; cdr3_nt: TGTGCCAGCAGCTTATCTTCGCCATGGCCCGGGGAGCTGTTTTTT; clone_size: few; j_call: TRBJ2-2; d_call: .; v_call: TRBV7-9
cdr3_aa: CASSGRVLAGGPDGEQYF; cdr3_nt: TGTGCCAGCAGCGGTAGGGTCCTAGCGGGGGGCCCAGACGGCGAGCAGTACTTC; clone_size: .; j_call: TRBJ2-7; d_call: TRBD2; v_call: TRBV7-8
cdr3_aa: CASLRTESVTEAFF; cdr3_nt: TGTGCCAGCCTTCGAACCGAGAGCGTCACTGAAGCTTTCTTT; clone_size: few; j_call: TRBJ1-1; d_call: .; v_call: TRBV6-1
cdr3_aa: CASRVTNTYEQYF; cdr3_nt: TGTGCCAGCAGGGTGACAAACACCTACGAGCAGTACTTC; clone_size: .; j_call: TRBJ2-7; d_call: .; v_call: TRBV6-2/TRBV6-3
cdr3_aa: CASSPLTGGGTDTQYF; cdr3_nt: TGCGCCAGCAGCCCATTGACAGGGGGTGGCACAGATACGCAGTATTTT; clone_size: few; j_call: TRBJ2-3; d_call: TRBD1; v_call: TRBV4-1
cdr3_aa: CASSIAKNIQYF; cdr3_nt: TGTGCCAGTAGTATTGCCAAAAACATTCAGTACTTC; clone_size: .; j_call: TRBJ2-4; d_call: .; v_call: TRBV19
cdr3_aa: CASSDWTGSYEQYF; cdr3_nt: TGCGCCAGCTCCGACTGGACAGGGTCCTACGAGCAGTACTTC; clone_size: few; j_call: TRBJ2-7; d_call: TRBD1; v_call: TRBV5-1